The next 3 T cell receptor beta chains were all read from a single sample in a study of CD8 T cells in Susac syndrome. Random hexamers served to reverse transcribe roughly 0.5 to 1 ug RNA. MiXCR was run by TCRdb on the immunoSEQ multiplex PCR reads, yielding one entry per CDR3 protein. The repertoire holds more than 75,000 distinct CDR3 sequences, with approximately 94% as singletons. The sequencing sample was made of CD8+ T cells from PBMCs. The receptor set was obtained from a human donor in good health.

The rearrangement links TRBV4-1 to TRBJ1-2; D gene ambiguous. This CDR3 is built from 15 residues. CDR1 and CDR2 (germline): MGHRA, YSYEKL. V was shortened by 1 base and J by 8 bases, with 17 bases between the two germline ends. CDR3 nucleotide sequence: TGCGCCAGCAGCCAAGGTGGGGTTACTTTTGGCGGCTACACCTTC. This sequence encodes CASSQGGVTFGGYTF.

J is TRBJ2-1 and V is TRBV4-1, with 12 bases identical to TRBD2. V lost 2 bases to trimming and J lost 6 bases; unmatched junction nucleotides: 2. Germline-derived CDR1 and CDR2 are MGHRA and YSYEKL. This CDR3 has 15 amino acids. CDR3 in amino acids: CASSQSSGRGNEQFF. Here the CDR3 DNA reads TGCGCCAGCAGCCAATCTAGCGGGAGGGGCAATGAGCAGTTCTTC.

The chain joins TRBV28 to TRBJ2-7; TRBD2 matches 12 bases. Germline V gene sequence: CDR1 MDHEN, CDR2 SYDVKM. J gave up 3 bases and V 6 bases, and 9 bases lay outside the gene matches. The CDR3 consists of 16 residues. This CDR3 reads CASSELTSGSYYEQYV. In nucleotides, the CDR3 is TGTGCCAGCAGCGAACTGACTAGCGGGAGCTACTACGAGCAGTACGTC.